The 11 T cell receptor beta chains given below trace back to one sample, sequenced in a study of technical replicates of blood from a handful of donors. Sequencing was performed with immunoSEQ multiplex PCR; in TCRdb, only in-frame clones are kept and a portion is missing. Here the sample spans around 80,000 clones, roughly 94% being singletons. What was sequenced was T cells isolated from PBMCs. Receptor source: a human donor in good health.

The V gene is TRBV11-3, the J gene TRBJ1-1; D uncertain. Germline assignment: CDR1 SGHNT and CDR2 YENEEA. V shed 5 bases and J shed 1 base, with 8 bases lying between them. This CDR3 spans 13 amino acids. Here the CDR3 reads CASSPAKNTEAFF. Written as DNA, the CDR3 is TGTGCCAGCAGCCCCGCTAAGAACACTGAAGCTTTCTTT.

The rearrangement links TRBV19 to TRBJ1-1; D unclear. This CDR3 spans 15 amino acids. The V and J ends lost 7 bases and 0 bases respectively, with 15 bases between them. CDR1 is LNHDA, CDR2 SQIVND, per germline (reference sequence). The CDR3 sequence is CASNPARALNTEAFF. The CDR3 nucleotides read TGTGCCAGTAACCCGGCGAGGGCCTTGAACACTGAAGCTTTCTTT.

The V and J genes are TRBV15 and TRBJ1-5; TRBD1 might be the D (6 bases). V was shortened by 6 bases and J by 4 bases, with 19 bases between the two germline ends. Per germline, CDR1 LNHNV and CDR2 YYDKDF (reference sequence). The CDR3 length is 16 residues. CDR3 sequence reads: CATSTGPPFVNQPQHF. The CDR3 DNA follows: TGTGCCACCAGTACAGGGCCGCCGTTTGTAAATCAGCCCCAGCATTTT.

The table lists this clone with a count of one. The chain joins TRBV9 to TRBJ2-7; 7 nucleotides line up with TRBD1. Germline V CDR1 and CDR2: SGDLS, YYNGEE. This CDR3 is built from 14 residues. With 0 bases clipped from V and 2 bases from J, the junction kept 2 bases outside the gene matches. CDR3 sequence: CASSVAGTAYEQYF. In nucleotides, the CDR3 is TGTGCCAGCAGCGTAGCTGGGACAGCCTACGAGCAGTACTTC. The full variable domain, completed using reference TRBV9 and TRBJ2-7, is DSGVTQTPKHLITATGQRVTLRCSPRSGDLSVYWYQQSLDQGLQFLIQYYNGEERAKGNILERFSAQQFPDLHSELNLSSLELGDSALYFCASSVAGTAYEQYFGPGTRLTVT.

The chain couples TRBV14 to TRBJ1-3; D uncertain. Germline CDR1 reads SGHDN; CDR2 reads FVKESK. This CDR3 comprises 14 residues. The germline V and J ends were trimmed by 1 base and 4 bases, with 8 bases remaining between them. CDR3 sequence: CASSQVGGGNTIYF. CDR3 bases: TGTGCCAGCAGCCAAGTGGGAGGCGGAAACACCATATATTTT.

The rearrangement uses TRBV2 and TRBJ2-7, with no clear D. The V end was cut by 4 bases, the J end by 2 bases, with 9 bases between. Germline V gene lookup returns CDR1 SNHLY and CDR2 FYNNEI. This CDR3 has 13 amino acids. The CDR3 DNA sequence: TGTGCCAGCAGTGCCCGACTTGCCTACGAGCAGTACTTC. It codes for CASSARLAYEQYF.

The V and J genes are TRBV18 and TRBJ2-7, with 10 bases matching TRBD2. This CDR3 spans 16 amino acids. The ends lost 8 bases at V and 3 bases at J; junction bases unmatched: 13. Germline-derived CDR1 and CDR2 are KGHSH and LQKENI. CDR3 nucleotides: TGTGCCAGCCTCCCGACCCAAGCGGGAGGGAACTACGAGCAGTACTTC. This encodes CASLPTQAGGNYEQYF.

V gene TRBV11-2 combines with J gene TRBJ2-5; the D call may be TRBD1 or TRBD2 (5 bases each). The CDR3 has 13 amino acids. Germline CDR1 SGHAT, CDR2 FQNNGV. Trimming removed 5 bases from V and 7 bases from J, with 14 bases in between. The CDR3 loop reads CASSLGTEGTQYF. Written as DNA, the CDR3 is TGTGCCAGCAGCCTAGGGACCGAGGGGACCCAGTACTTC.

The chain recombines TRBV5-4 with TRBJ2-3, with D possibly being TRBD1 (6 bases). The germline V and J ends were trimmed by 4 bases and 0 bases, with 18 bases remaining between them. The CDR3 has 17 residues. Germline V lookup: CDR1 SGHNT, CDR2 YYREEE (reference sequence). CDR3 residues: CASSLRVGDTSTDTQYF. For the CDR3, the DNA is TGTGCCAGCAGCCTTCGGGTAGGGGACACAAGCACAGATACGCAGTATTTT. The full variable domain, in which reference TRBV5-4 and TRBJ2-3 provide the parts outside the CDR3, is ETGVTQSPTHLIKTRGQQVTLRCSSQSGHNTVSWYQQALGQGPQFIFQYYREEENGRGNFPPRFSGLQFPNYSSELNVNALELDDSALYLCASSLRVGDTSTDTQYFGPGTRLTVL.

This clone was observed once. The chain joins TRBV5-6 to TRBJ1-2; 8 bases are shared with TRBD1. The junction had 6 bases not matched to a gene; V was cut back by 0 bases and J by 8 bases. The CDR3 length is 14 residues. The germline V gene has CDR1 SGHDT and CDR2 YYEEEE. In DNA form, the CDR3 reads TGTGCCAGCAGCTTGGCGGCAGGGGGCGTCGGCTACACCTTC. Translating it yields CASSLAAGGVGYTF.

J is TRBJ1-2 and V is TRBV30; tentative D call: TRBD1 (5 bases). The CDR3 consists of 12 residues. Germline V CDR1 and CDR2: GTSNPN, SVGIG (reference sequence). V was pared by 1 base and J by 4 bases, with 7 bases between. The CDR3 spells CAWSGGGYGYTF. The CDR3 region has the DNA TGTGCCTGGAGTGGGGGCGGCTATGGCTACACCTTC. The variable domain in full, with the rest retrieved from reference TRBV30 and TRBJ1-2, is SQTIHQWPATLVQPVGSPLSLECTVEGTSNPNLYWYRQAAGRGLQLLFYSVGIGQISSEVPQNLSASRPQDRQFILSSKKLLLSDSGFYLCAWSGGGYGYTFGSGTRLTVV.